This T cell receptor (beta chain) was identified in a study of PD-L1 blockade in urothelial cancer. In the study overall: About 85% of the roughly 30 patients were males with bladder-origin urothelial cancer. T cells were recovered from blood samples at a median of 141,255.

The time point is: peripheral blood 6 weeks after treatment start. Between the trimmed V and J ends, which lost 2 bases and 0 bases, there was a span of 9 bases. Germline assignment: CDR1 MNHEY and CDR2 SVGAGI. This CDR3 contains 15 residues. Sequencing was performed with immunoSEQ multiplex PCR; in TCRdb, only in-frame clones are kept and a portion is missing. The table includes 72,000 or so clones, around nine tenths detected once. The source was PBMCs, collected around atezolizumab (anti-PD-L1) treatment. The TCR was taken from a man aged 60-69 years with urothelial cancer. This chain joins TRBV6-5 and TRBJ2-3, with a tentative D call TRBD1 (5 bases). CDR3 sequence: CASSYGARSTDTQYF. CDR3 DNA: TGTGCCAGCAGTTACGGGGCCAGGAGCACAGATACGCAGTATTTT.